The 14 T cell receptor beta chains listed next were all sequenced from one sample in a study of blood T cells in healthy people across ages. A second roughly 6 to 12 cycle PCR used barcoded and J-beta primers. Each CDR3 protein gets one entry after TCRdb re-called the 5' RACE reads with MiXCR. The sample has hundreds of thousands of distinct CDR3 sequences, about 48% seen once. Input material: blood. The receptor set was obtained from an older man in good health.

CDR3 in DNA: TGTGCCAGCAGTTCACCGGGACAGGTTTCCTACGAGCAGTACTTC. Protein sequence: CASSSPGQVSYEQYF. The gene calls are TRBV27 and TRBJ2-7; TRBD1 matches at 8 bases. Germline CDR1 reads MNHEY; CDR2 reads SMNVEV (reference sequence). This CDR3 spans 15 amino acids. With V trimmed by 4 bases and J by 1 base, 6 bases remained unmatched.

The chain is built from TRBV29-1 and TRBJ2-1; D perhaps matches TRBD1 (5 bases). This CDR3 spans 12 amino acids. CDR1 and CDR2 (germline): SQVTM, ANQGSEA. The V gene lost 4 bases and the J gene lost 8 bases, with 12 bases spanning the gap. For the CDR3, the DNA is TGCAGCGTTGTACAGGCGGCCGATGAGCAGTTCTTC. Protein: CSVVQAADEQFF.

This chain connects TRBV10-3 to TRBJ2-5; 8 nucleotides line up with TRBD1. Per germline, CDR1 ENHRY and CDR2 SYGVKD. The CDR3 runs 15 residues. V shed 3 bases, J shed 6 bases, and the junction held 9 bases outside the gene matches. For the CDR3, the DNA is TGTGCCATCAGTGAATCGGGACAGGAGGGCAAGACCCAGTACTTC. Its translation is CAISESGQEGKTQYF.

This clonotype was picked up a small number of times. V usage is TRBV7-2 and J usage is TRBJ1-5; no firm D call. Germline-derived CDR1 and CDR2 are SGHTA and FQGNSA. Deletions cut 4 bases from V and 2 bases from J, with 15 bases between. CDR3 length: 16 residues. CDR3 region: CASSSSDSRGNQPQHF. As DNA, the CDR3 is TGTGCCAGCAGCTCCTCGGACTCAAGGGGCAATCAGCCCCAGCATTTT.

The chain has TRBV24-1 and TRBJ1-2; 9 bases are a match to TRBD1. This CDR3 contains 13 residues. The trim removed 3 bases at V and 8 bases at J, leaving 3 bases unmatched. Germline V gene data show CDR1 as KGHDR and CDR2 as SFDVKD. In nucleotides, the CDR3 is TGTGCCACCAGTGATCGACAGGGGGGCGGCTACACCTTC. Protein: CATSDRQGGGYTF.

The J gene is TRBJ1-2, the V gene TRBV25-1, with D possibly matching TRBD1 (6 bases). This CDR3 is built from 13 residues. Germline V CDR1 and CDR2: MGHDK, SYGVNS. Trimming took off 6 bases at V and 8 bases at J, with 16 bases between the two ends. CDR3 DNA: TGTGCCAGCAGGGACCAGACAGGTCGCGGCTACACCTTC. Translating gives CASRDQTGRGYTF.

The genes are TRBV20-1 and TRBJ2-1, with D perhaps given as TRBD1 or TRBD2 (5 bases each). The CDR3 runs to 14 residues. CDR1 is DFQATT and CDR2 is SNEGSKA in the germline V gene (reference sequence). Between the trimmed V and J ends, which lost 6 bases and 9 bases, there was a span of 21 bases. This CDR3 is CSATKAKGSREQFF. Here the CDR3 DNA reads TGCAGTGCCACTAAGGCCAAGGGGAGTCGTGAGCAGTTCTTC.

Many counts were recorded for this clonotype. This chain uses TRBV24-1 with TRBJ2-7, with a tentative D call TRBD2 (5 bases). Trimming stripped 3 bases from V and 3 bases from J, with 14 bases between. Germline CDR1 KGHDR, CDR2 SFDVKD. This CDR3 spans 15 amino acids. The CDR3 region is CATSDTRGKRYEQYF. The CDR3 bases are TGTGCCACCAGTGATACCCGGGGTAAACGCTACGAGCAGTACTTC.

The gene calls are TRBV12-3 or TRBV12-4 and TRBJ2-7; a possible D gene is TRBD1 (6 bases). This CDR3 comprises 16 residues. V lost 5 bases and J lost 0, with 17 bases in between. CDR3 in amino acids: CASSRNLGASSYEQYF. The CDR3 nucleotides are TGTGCCAGCAGTAGAAACCTGGGGGCTAGCTCCTACGAGCAGTACTTC.

This clonotype was found a few times. The chain has TRBV25-1 and TRBJ1-1; D is unresolved. With 3 bases removed from V and 11 bases from J, the gap between germline ends came to 10 bases. From germline, CDR1 is MGHDK and CDR2 SYGVNS. This CDR3 has 11 residues. CDR3 protein: CASSEIGGAFF. DNA of the CDR3: TGTGCCAGCAGTGAGATAGGTGGGGCTTTCTTT.

Concerning this clonotype itself: One junction end disagrees with the germline gene, perhaps due to a read error. This sequence joins TRBV3-1 and TRBJ2-3, with 8 bases identical to TRBD1. CDR1 and CDR2 from the germline V gene are LGHDT and YNNKEL (reference sequence). The CDR3 has 15 amino acids. CDR3 nucleotides: TGTGCCAGCAACCAACAGGGGGGTAGCACAGATACGCAGTATTTT. This gives the protein CASNQQGGSTDTQYF.

The chain has TRBV12-3 or TRBV12-4 and TRBJ2-1, with a possible D match to TRBD2 (5 bases). This CDR3 region has 12 residues. The ends were cut back, 6 bases at V and 8 bases at J, with 11 bases in the middle. The CDR3 loop reads CASRQTRHEQFF. CDR3 nucleotide sequence: TGTGCCAGCAGACAAACTAGGCATGAGCAGTTCTTC.

The chain joins TRBV9 to TRBJ2-1; the match to TRBD2 covers 14 bases. The trim removed 3 bases at V and 4 bases at J, leaving 3 bases unmatched. The CDR3 consists of 16 residues. Germline V gene lookup returns CDR1 SGDLS and CDR2 YYNGEE. DNA for the CDR3: TGTGCCAGCAGCGGCAGACTAGCGGGAGGGTACAATGAGCAGTTCTTC. Its translation is CASSGRLAGGYNEQFF.

This clonotype has a handful of counts. V usage is TRBV29-1 and J usage is TRBJ2-2; 11 bases are a match to TRBD2. This CDR3 has 14 residues. Germline values: CDR1 SQVTM, CDR2 ANQGSEA. V lost 6 bases and J lost 4; bases outside the gene matches: 4. CDR3 DNA sequence: TGCAGCGTGGGGACTAGCGGTGCCACCGGGGAGCTGTTTTTT. It codes for CSVGTSGATGELFF.